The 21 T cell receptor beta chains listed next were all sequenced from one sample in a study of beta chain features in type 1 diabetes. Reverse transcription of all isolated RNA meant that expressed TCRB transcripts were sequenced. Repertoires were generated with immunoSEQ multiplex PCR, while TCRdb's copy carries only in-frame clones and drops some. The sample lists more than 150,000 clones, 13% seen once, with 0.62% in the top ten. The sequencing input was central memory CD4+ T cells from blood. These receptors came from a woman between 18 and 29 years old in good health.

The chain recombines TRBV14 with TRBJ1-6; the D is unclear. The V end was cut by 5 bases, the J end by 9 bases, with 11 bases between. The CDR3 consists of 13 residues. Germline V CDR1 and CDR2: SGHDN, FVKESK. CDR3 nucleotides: TGTGCCAGCAGCTTCCGAGTTGGTTCACCCCTCCACTTT. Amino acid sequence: CASSFRVGSPLHF. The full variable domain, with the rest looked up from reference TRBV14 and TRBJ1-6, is EAGVTQFPSHSVIEKGQTVTLRCDPISGHDNLYWYRRVMGKEIKFLLHFVKESKQDESGMPNNRFLAERTGGTYSTLKVQPAELEDSGVYFCASSFRVGSPLHFGNGTRLTVT.

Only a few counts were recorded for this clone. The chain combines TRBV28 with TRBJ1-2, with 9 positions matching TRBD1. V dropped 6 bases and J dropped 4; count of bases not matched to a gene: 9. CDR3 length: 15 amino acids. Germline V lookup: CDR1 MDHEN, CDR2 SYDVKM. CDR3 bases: TGTGCCAGCAGCAGAGGGACAGGGAGTCGCTATGGCTACACCTTC. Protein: CASSRGTGSRYGYTF.

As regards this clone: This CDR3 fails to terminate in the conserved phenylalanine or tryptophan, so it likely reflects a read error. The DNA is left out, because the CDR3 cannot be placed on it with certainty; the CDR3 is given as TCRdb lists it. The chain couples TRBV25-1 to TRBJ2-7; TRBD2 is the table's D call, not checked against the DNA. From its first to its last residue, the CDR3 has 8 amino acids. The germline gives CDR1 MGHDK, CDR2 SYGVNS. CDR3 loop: CASSVTSC.

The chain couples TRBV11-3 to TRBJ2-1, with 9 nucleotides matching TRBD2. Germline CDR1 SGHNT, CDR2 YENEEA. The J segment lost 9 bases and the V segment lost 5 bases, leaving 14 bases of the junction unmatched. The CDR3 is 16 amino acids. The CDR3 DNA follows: TGTGCCAGCAGCCTAGCGGGAAGCGGCCTACGAACTGAGCAGTTCTTC. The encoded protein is CASSLAGSGLRTEQFF.

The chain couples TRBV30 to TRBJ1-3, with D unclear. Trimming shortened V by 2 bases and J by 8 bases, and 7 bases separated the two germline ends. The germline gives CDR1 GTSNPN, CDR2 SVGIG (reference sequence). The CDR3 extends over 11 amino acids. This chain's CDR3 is CAWSIGDTIYF. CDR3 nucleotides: TGTGCCTGGAGTATCGGAGACACCATATATTTT.

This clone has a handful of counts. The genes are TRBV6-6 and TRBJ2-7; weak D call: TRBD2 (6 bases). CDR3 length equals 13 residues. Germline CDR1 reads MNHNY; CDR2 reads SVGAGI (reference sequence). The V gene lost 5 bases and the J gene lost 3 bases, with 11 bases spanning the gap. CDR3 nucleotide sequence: TGTGCCAGCAGTCTGAGGCGGGACTACGAGCAGTACTTC. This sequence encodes CASSLRRDYEQYF.

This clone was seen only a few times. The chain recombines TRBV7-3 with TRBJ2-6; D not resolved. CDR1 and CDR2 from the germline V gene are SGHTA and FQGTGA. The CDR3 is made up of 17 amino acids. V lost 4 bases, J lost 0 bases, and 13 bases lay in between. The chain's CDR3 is CASSSRGTNSGANVLTF. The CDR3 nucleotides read TGTGCCAGCAGCTCCCGCGGCACGAACTCTGGGGCCAACGTCCTGACTTTC.

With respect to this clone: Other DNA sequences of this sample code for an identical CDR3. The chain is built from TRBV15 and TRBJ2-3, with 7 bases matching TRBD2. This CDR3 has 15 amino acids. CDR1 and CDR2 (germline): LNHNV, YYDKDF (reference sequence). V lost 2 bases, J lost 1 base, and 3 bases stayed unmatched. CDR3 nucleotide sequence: TGTGCCACCAGCAGAACTAGCGACCGCACAGATACGCAGTATTTT. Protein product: CATSRTSDRTDTQYF.

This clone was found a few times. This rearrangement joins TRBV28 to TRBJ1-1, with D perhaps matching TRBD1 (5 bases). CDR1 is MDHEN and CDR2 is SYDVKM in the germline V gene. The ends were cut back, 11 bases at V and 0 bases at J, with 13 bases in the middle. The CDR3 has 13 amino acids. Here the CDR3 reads CAGRQPMNTEAFF. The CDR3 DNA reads TGTGCCGGACGACAGCCCATGAACACTGAAGCTTTCTTT.

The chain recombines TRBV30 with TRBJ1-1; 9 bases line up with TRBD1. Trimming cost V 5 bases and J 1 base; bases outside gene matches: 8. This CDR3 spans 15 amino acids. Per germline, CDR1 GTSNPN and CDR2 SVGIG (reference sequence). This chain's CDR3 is CAWAIQGARNTEAFF. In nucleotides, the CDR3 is TGTGCCTGGGCAATACAGGGGGCACGGAACACTGAAGCTTTCTTT. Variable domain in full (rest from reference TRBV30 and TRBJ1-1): SQTIHQWPATLVQPVGSPLSLECTVEGTSNPNLYWYRQAAGRGLQLLFYSVGIGQISSEVPQNLSASRPQDRQFILSSKKLLLSDSGFYLCAWAIQGARNTEAFFGQGTRLTVV.

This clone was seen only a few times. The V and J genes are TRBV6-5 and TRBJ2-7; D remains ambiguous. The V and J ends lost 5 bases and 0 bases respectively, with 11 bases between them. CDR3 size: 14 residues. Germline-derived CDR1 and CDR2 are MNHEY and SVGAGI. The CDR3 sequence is CASSKTDFSYEQYF. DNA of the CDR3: TGTGCCAGCAGTAAAACCGACTTCTCCTACGAGCAGTACTTC.

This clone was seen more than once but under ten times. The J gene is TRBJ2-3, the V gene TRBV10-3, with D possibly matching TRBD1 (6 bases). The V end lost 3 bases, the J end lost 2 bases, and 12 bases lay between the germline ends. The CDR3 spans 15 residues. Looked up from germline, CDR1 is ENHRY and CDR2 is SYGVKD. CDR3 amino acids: CAISDSRGNTDTQYF. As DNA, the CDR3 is TGTGCCATCAGTGACTCCAGGGGAAACACAGATACGCAGTATTTT.

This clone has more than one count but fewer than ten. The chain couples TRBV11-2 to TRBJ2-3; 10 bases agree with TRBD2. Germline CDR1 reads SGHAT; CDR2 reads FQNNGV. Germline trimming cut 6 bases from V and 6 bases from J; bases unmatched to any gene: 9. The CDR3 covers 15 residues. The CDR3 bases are TGTGCCAGCAGTGGACAAGCGGGAGGGTGGGATACGCAGTATTTT. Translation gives CASSGQAGGWDTQYF.

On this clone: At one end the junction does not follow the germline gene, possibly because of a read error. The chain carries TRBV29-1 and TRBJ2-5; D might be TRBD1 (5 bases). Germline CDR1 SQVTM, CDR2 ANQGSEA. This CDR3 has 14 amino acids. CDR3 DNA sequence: TGCAGCGTTGATAGACTCCAGGGTCAAGGGACCCAGTACTTC. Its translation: CSVDRLQGQGTQYF. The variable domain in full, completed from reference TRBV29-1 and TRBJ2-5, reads SAVISQKPSRDICQRGTSLTIQCQVDSQVTMMFWYRQQPGQSLTLIATANQGSEATYESGFVIDKFPISRPNLTFSTLTVSNMSPEDSSIYLCSVDRLQGQGTQYFGPGTRLLVL.

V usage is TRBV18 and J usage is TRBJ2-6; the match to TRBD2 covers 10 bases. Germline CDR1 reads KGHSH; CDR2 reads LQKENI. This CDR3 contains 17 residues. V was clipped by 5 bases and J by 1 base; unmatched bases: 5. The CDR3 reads CASSELAGLSGANVLTF. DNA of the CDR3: TGTGCCAGCTCAGAACTAGCGGGACTGTCTGGGGCCAACGTCCTGACTTTC.

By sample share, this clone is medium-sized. The CDR3, as DNA: TGCGCCAGCAGCCAGCCCCCGGAGGGCACCATATATTTT. Translation gives CASSQPPEGTIYF. V is TRBV4-3 and J is TRBJ1-3; the D is unclear. Germline CDR1 reads LGHNA; CDR2 reads YSLEER. This CDR3 region has 13 residues. V was clipped by 3 bases and J by 9 bases, with 12 bases between them.

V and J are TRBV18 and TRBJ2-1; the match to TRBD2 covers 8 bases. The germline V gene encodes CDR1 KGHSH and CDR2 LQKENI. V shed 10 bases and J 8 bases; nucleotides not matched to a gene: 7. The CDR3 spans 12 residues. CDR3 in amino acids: CATRGGIHEQFF. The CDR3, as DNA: TGTGCCACCCGGGGGGGAATCCATGAGCAGTTCTTC. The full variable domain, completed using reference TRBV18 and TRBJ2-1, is NAGVMQNPRHLVRRRGQEARLRCSPMKGHSHVYWYRQLPEEGLKFMVYLQKENIIDESGMPKERFSAEFPKEGPSILRIQQVVRGDSAAYFCATRGGIHEQFFGPGTRLTVL.

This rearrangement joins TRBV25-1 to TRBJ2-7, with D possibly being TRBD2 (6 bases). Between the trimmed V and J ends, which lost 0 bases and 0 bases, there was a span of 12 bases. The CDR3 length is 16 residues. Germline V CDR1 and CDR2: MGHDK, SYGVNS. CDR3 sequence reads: CASSEYRGSSSYEQYF. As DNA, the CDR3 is TGTGCCAGCAGTGAATATCGGGGGTCATCCTCCTACGAGCAGTACTTC.

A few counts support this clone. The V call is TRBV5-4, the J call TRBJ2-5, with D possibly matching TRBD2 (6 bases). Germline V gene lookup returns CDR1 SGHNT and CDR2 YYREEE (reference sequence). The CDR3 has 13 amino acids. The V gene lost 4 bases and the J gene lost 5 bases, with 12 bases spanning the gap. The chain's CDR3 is CASSPGRTETQYF. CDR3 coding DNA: TGTGCCAGCAGCCCCGGGAGAACGGAGACCCAGTACTTC.

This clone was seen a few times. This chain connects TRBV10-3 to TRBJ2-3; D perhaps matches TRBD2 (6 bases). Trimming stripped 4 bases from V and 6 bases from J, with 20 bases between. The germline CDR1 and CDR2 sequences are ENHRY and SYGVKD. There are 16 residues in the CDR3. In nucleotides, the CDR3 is TGTGCCATCAGTGGGGAGGCAGGCCCAGAGTCCGATACGCAGTATTTT. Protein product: CAISGEAGPESDTQYF.

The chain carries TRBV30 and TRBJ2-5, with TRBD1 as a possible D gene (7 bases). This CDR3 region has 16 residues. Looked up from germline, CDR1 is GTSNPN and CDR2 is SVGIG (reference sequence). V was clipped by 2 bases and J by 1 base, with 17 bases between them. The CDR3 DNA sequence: TGTGCCTGGAGTAGGGCGACTAGGGGGCTCCAAGAGACCCAGTACTTC. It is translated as CAWSRATRGLQETQYF.